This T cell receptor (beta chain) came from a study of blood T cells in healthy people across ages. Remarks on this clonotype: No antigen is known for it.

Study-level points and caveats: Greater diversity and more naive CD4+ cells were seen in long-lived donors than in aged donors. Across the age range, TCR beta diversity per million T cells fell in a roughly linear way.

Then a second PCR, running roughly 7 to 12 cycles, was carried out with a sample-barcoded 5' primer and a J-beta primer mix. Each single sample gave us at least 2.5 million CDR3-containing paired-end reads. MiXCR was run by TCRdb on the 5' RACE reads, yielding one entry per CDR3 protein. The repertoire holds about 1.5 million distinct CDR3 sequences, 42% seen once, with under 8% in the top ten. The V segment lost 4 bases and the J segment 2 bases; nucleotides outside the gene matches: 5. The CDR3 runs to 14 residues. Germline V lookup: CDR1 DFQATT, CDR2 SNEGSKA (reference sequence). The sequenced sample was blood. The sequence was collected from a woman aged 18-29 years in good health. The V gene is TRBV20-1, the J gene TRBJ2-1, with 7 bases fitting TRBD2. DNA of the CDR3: TGCAGTGCTATCGGGGACTACCCCTACAATGAGCAGTTCTTC. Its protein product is CSAIGDYPYNEQFF.